This T cell receptor beta chain stems from a study of cytomegalovirus exposure and HLA in healthy donors. Study-level results: An analysis was carried out at a later point. It showed that HLA-associated TCR beta chains were more clonally expanded than equally common non-associated chains.

This CDR3 region has 14 residues. The V gene's germline CDR1 is LNHDA and CDR2 SQIVND (reference sequence). V dropped 2 bases and J dropped 5 bases, with 10 bases sitting between them. The primer mix had 60 Vbeta and 13 Jbeta primers. Only in-frame clones appear in the TCRdb table, and some are missing; sequencing was by immunoSEQ multiplex PCR. The repertoire holds around 200,000 clones, 80% to 85% seen once, with approximately 2.5% in the top ten. Turning to this clone: Its antigen remains unknown.

The sequenced sample was PBMCs. The receptor comes from a woman aged 35 to 49 in good health and CMV-seronegative. The rearrangement links TRBV19 to TRBJ1-5; TRBD1 is a possible D gene (6 bases). CDR3 DNA: TGTGCCAGTAGTATACAGGGGACCGATCAGCCCCAGCATTTT. It is translated as CASSIQGTDQPQHF.